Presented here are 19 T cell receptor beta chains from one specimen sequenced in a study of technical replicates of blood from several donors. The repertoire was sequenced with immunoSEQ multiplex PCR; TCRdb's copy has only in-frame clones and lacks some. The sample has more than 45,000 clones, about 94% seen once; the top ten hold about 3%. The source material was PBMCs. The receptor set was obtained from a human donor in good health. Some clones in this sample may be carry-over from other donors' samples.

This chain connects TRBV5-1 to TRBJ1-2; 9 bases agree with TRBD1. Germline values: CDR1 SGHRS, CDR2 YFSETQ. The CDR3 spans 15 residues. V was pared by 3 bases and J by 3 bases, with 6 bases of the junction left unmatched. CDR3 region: CASSWTGQGYYGYTF. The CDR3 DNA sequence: TGCGCCAGCAGCTGGACGGGACAGGGCTACTATGGCTACACCTTC.

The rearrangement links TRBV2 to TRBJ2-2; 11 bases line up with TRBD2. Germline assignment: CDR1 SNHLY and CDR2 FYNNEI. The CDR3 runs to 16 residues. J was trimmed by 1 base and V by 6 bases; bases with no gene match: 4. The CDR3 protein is CASSIAGGMNTGELFF. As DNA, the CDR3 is TGTGCCAGCAGCATAGCGGGGGGGATGAACACCGGGGAGCTGTTTTTT. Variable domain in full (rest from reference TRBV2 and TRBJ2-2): EPEVTQTPSHQVTQMGQEVILRCVPISNHLYFYWYRQILGQKVEFLVSFYNNEISEKSEIFDDQFSVERPDGSNFTLKIRSTKLEDSAMYFCASSIAGGMNTGELFFGEGSRLTVL.

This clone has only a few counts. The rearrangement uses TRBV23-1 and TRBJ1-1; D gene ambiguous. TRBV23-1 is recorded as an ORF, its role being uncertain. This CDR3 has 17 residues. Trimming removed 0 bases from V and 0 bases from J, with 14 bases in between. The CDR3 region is CASSQSSVPAMNTEAFF. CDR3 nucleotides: TGCGCCAGCAGTCAATCGTCGGTCCCTGCCATGAACACTGAAGCTTTCTTT.

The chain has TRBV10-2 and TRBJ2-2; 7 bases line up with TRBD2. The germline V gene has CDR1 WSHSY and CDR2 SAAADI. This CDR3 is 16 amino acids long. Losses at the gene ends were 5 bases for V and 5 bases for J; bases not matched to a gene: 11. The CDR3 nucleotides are TGCGCCAGCAGTAGACCGGGACTACCGGAGACCGGGGAGCTGTTTTTT. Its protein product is CASSRPGLPETGELFF.

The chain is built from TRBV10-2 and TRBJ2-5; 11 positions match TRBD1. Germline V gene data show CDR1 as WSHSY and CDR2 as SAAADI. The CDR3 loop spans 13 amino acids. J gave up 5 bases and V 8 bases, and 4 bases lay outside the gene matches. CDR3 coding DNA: TGCGCCAGCGGCGGACAGGGGGCGGAGACCCAGTACTTC. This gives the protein CASGGQGAETQYF.

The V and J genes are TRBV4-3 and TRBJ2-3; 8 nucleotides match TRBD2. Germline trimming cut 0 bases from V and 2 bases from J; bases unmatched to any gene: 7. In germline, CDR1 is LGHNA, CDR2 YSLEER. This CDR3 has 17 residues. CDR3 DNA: TGCGCCAGCAGCCAAGATCTACTAGCGGCGAACACAGATACGCAGTATTTT. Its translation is CASSQDLLAANTDTQYF.

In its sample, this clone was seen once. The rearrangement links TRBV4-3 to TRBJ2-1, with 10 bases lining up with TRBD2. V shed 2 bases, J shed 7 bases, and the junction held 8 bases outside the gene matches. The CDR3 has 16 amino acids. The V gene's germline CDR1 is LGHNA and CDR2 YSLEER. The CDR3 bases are TGCGCCAGCAGCCAACTCCTAGCGGGAGCAGGGAATGAGCAGTTCTTC. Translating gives CASSQLLAGAGNEQFF.

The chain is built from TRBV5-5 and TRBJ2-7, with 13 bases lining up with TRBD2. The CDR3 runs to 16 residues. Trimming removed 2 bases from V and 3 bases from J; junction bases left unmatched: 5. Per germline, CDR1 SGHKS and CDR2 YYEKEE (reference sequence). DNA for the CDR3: TGTGCCAGCAGCTTAGGGACTAGCGGGACCGGCTACGAGCAGTACTTC. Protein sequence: CASSLGTSGTGYEQYF.

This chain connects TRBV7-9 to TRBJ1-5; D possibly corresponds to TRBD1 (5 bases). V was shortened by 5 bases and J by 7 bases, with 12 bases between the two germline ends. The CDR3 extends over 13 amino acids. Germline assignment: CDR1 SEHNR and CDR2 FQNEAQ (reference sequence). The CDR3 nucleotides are TGTGCCAGCAGCCTGGGGGGGGACCAGCCCCAGCATTTT. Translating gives CASSLGGDQPQHF.

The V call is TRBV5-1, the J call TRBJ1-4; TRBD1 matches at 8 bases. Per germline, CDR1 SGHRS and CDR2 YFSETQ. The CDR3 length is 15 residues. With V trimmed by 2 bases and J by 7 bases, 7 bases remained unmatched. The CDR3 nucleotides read TGCGCCAGCAGCTTTTTAGGACAGGGTAGTGAAAAACTGTTTTTT. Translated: CASSFLGQGSEKLFF.

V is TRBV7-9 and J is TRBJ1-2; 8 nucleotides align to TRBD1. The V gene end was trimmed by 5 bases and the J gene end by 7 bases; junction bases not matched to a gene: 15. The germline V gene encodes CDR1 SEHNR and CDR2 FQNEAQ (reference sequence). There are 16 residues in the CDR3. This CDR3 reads CASSRGTGQGEIGYTF. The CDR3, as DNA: TGTGCCAGCAGCCGAGGAACCGGACAGGGAGAAATTGGCTACACCTTC.

CDR3 region: CASTTTASREREGVQTQYF. As DNA, the CDR3 is TGCGCCAGCACCACCACGGCGAGTAGAGAGCGGGAGGGCGTGCAGACCCAGTACTTC. The chain uses TRBV5-1 and TRBJ2-5, with TRBD2 matching over 10 bases. In germline, CDR1 is SGHRS, CDR2 YFSETQ. The CDR3 covers 19 residues. After removal of 6 bases from V and 6 bases from J, the junction contained 23 bases not matched to a gene.

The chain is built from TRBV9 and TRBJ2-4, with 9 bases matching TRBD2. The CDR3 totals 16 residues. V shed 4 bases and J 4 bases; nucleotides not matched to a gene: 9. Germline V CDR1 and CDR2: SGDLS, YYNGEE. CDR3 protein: CASSRGLAREKNIQYF. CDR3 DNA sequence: TGTGCCAGCAGCCGCGGACTAGCGAGGGAGAAAAACATTCAGTACTTC.

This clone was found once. CDR3 region: CASSTGTGDEKLFF. In DNA form, the CDR3 reads TGCGCCAGCAGCACCGGGACAGGGGATGAAAAACTGTTTTTT. The chain employs TRBV5-1 and TRBJ1-4, with TRBD1 matching over 10 bases. The CDR3 spans 14 residues. Germline values: CDR1 SGHRS, CDR2 YFSETQ. Losses at the gene ends were 4 bases for V and 6 bases for J; bases not matched to a gene: 3. Supplemented by reference TRBV5-1 and TRBJ1-4, the full variable domain reads KAGVTQTPRYLIKTRGQQVTLSCSPISGHRSVSWYQQTPGQGLQFLFEYFSETQRNKGNFPGRFSGRQFSNSRSEMNVSTLELGDSALYLCASSTGTGDEKLFFGSGTQLSVL.

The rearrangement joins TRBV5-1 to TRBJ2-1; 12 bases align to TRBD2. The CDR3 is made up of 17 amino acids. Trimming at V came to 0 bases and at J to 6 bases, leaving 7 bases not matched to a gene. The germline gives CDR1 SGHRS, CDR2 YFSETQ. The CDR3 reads CASSLDLAGGPGNEQFF. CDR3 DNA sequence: TGCGCCAGCAGCTTGGATCTAGCGGGAGGGCCAGGCAATGAGCAGTTCTTC.

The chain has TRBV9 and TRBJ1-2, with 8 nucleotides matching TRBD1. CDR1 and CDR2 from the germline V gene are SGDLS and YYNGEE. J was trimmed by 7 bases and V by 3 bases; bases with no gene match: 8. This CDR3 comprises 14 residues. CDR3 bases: TGTGCCAGCAGCGAATTAGGACAGGGATTTGGCTACACCTTC. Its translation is CASSELGQGFGYTF. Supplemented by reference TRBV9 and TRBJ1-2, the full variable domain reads DSGVTQTPKHLITATGQRVTLRCSPRSGDLSVYWYQQSLDQGLQFLIQYYNGEERAKGNILERFSAQQFPDLHSELNLSSLELGDSALYFCASSELGQGFGYTFGSGTRLTVV.

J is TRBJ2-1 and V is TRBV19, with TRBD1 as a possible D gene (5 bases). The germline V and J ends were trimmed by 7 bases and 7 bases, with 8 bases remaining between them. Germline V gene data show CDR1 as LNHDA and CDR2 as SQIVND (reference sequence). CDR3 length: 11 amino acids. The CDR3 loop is CASNRWNEQFF. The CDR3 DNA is TGTGCCAGTAACAGGTGGAATGAGCAGTTCTTC.

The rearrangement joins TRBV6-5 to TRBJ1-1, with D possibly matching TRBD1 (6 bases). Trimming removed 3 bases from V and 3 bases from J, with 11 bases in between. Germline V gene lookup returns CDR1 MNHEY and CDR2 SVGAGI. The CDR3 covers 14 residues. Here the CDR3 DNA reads TGTGCCAGCAGTTATCAGGGGTCTGACACTGAAGCTTTCTTT. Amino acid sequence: CASSYQGSDTEAFF.

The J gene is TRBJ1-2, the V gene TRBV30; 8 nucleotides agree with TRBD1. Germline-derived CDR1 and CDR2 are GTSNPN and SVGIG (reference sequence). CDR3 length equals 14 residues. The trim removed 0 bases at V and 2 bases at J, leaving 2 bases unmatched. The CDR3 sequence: CAWSVPGGNYGYTF. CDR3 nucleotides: TGTGCCTGGAGTGTACCAGGGGGCAACTATGGCTACACCTTC. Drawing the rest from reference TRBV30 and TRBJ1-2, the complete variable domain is SQTIHQWPATLVQPVGSPLSLECTVEGTSNPNLYWYRQAAGRGLQLLFYSVGIGQISSEVPQNLSASRPQDRQFILSSKKLLLSDSGFYLCAWSVPGGNYGYTFGSGTRLTVV.